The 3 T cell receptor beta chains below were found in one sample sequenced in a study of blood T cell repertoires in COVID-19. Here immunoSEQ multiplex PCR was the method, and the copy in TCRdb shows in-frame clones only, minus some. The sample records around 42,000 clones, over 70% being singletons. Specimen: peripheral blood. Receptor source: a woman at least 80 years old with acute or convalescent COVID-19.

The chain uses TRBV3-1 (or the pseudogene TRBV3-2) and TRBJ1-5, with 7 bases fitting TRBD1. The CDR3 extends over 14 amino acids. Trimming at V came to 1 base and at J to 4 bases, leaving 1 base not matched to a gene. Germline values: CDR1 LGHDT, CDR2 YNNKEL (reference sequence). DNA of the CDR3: TGTGCCAGCAGCCAAGGACAGGGAAATCAGCCCCAGCATTTT. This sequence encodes CASSQGQGNQPQHF.

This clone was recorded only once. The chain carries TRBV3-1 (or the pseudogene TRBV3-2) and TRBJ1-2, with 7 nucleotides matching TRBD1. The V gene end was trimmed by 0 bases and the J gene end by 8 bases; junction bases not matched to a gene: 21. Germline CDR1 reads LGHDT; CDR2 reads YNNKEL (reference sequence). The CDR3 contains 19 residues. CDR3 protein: CASSQDLGGRGTRGGGYTF. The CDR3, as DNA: TGTGCCAGCAGCCAAGATCTGGGCGGCAGGGGGACGAGAGGCGGAGGCTACACCTTC.

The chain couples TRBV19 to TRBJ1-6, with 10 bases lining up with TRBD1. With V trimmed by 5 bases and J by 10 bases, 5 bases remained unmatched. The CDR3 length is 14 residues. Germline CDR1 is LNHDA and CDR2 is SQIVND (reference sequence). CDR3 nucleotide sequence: TGTGCCAGTAGTTCCGGGACAGGGGTATCACCCCTCCACTTT. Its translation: CASSSGTGVSPLHF.